This TCR beta chain was sequenced in a study of T cells after somatic rescue of genetic block. Generated by immunoSEQ multiplex PCR, the TCRdb table keeps only in-frame clones and is missing some. This table holds 70,000 or so clones, about 90% found once. V lost 5 bases and J 5 bases, leaving 15 bases between the germline ends. The CDR3 totals 14 residues. Germline-derived CDR1 and CDR2 are MNHEY and SMNVEV (reference sequence). The sequence derives from a man in his forties. Sequencing used peripheral blood mononuclear cells (PBMCs). The chain has TRBV27 and TRBJ2-5, with D possibly matching TRBD2 (5 bases). CDR3 in DNA: TGTGCCAGCAGTGCCACTAGGACCACCGAGACCCAGTACTTC. This translates into CASSATRTTETQYF.